These 8 T cell receptor beta chains came from one sample sequenced in a study of blood T cells in healthy people across ages. Next came a second PCR, run for roughly 6 to 11 cycles, which used a sample-barcoded 5' primer along with a J-beta primer mix. TCRdb reprocessed the 5' RACE reads via MiXCR and lists one record per CDR3 protein. The table includes around 1,500,000 distinct CDR3 sequences, 28% detected once. The sequencing input was blood. These receptors came from a woman between 25 and 40 years old in good health.

Ten or more counts support this clonotype. The V call is TRBV10-3, the J call TRBJ2-5, with 9 bases that match TRBD2. The germline V gene has CDR1 ENHRY and CDR2 SYGVKD. The CDR3 runs 16 residues. J was trimmed by 3 bases and V by 8 bases; bases with no gene match: 13. CDR3 loop: CAISFRGVAGEETQYF. CDR3 sequence (DNA): TGTGCCATCTCGTTCAGGGGGGTAGCGGGAGAAGAGACCCAGTACTTC.

This clonotype occurred a few times. This chain joins TRBV4-3 and TRBJ2-7; D remains unclear. Germline assignment: CDR1 LGHNA and CDR2 YSLEER. This CDR3 spans 14 amino acids. Trimming shortened V by 4 bases and J by 3 bases, and 13 bases separated the two germline ends. CDR3 coding DNA: TGCGCCAGCAGCCCAAATTCCCTGGGCTACGAGCAGTACTTC. This codes for CASSPNSLGYEQYF.

This clonotype was picked up a small number of times. The gene calls are TRBV16 and TRBJ1-4; no firm D call. V lost 1 base, J lost 8 bases, and 20 bases lay in between. CDR3 size: 17 residues. CDR1 and CDR2 from the germline V gene are KGHSY and FQNENV. In nucleotides, the CDR3 is TGTGCCAGCAGCCAATTTCCTCCGGGCCCCGTGGGCGAAAAACTGTTTTTT. This codes for CASSQFPPGPVGEKLFF. The whole variable domain, remainder taken from reference TRBV16 and TRBJ1-4, is GEEVAQTPKHLVRGEGQKAKLYCAPIKGHSYVFWYQQVLKNEFKFLISFQNENVFDETGMPKERFSAKCLPNSPCSLEIQATKLEDSAVYFCASSQFPPGPVGEKLFFGSGTQLSVL.

This rearrangement joins TRBV5-1 to TRBJ2-4, with 7 nucleotides matching TRBD2. The V gene's germline CDR1 is SGHRS and CDR2 YFSETQ. The V gene end was trimmed by 1 base and the J gene end by 0 bases; junction bases not matched to a gene: 13. The CDR3 is made up of 19 amino acids. The CDR3 reads CASSLWYSGNTIAKNIQYF. Written as DNA, the CDR3 is TGCGCCAGCAGCTTGTGGTACAGCGGGAATACAATAGCCAAAAACATTCAGTACTTC.

The DNA for the CDR3 is TGCGCCAGCAGTCACAAACAGGGGATCAATGGCTACACCTTC. Translating it yields CASSHKQGINGYTF. The rearrangement links TRBV4-3 to TRBJ1-2; 7 bases are a match to TRBD1. This CDR3 has 14 amino acids. Trimming at V came to 6 bases and at J to 6 bases, leaving 10 bases not matched to a gene. Germline V lookup: CDR1 LGHNA, CDR2 YSLEER.

This clonotype has more than one count but fewer than ten. The rearrangement uses TRBV9 and TRBJ2-3, with 8 positions matching TRBD2. Germline lookup yields CDR1 SGDLS and CDR2 YYNGEE. This CDR3 has 13 residues. V dropped 3 bases and J dropped 7; count of bases not matched to a gene: 4. The CDR3 is CASSAGGGNTQYF. CDR3 sequence (DNA): TGTGCCAGCAGCGCCGGGGGGGGGAATACGCAGTATTTT.

This clonotype appeared a few times. This chain links TRBV27 with TRBJ2-1; TRBD2 matches 15 bases. There are 19 residues in the CDR3. Germline V lookup: CDR1 MNHEY, CDR2 SMNVEV (reference sequence). Trimming removed 0 bases from V and 4 bases from J; junction bases left unmatched: 7. The CDR3 is CASSLSGLAGGPGYNEQFF. DNA of the CDR3: TGTGCCAGCAGTTTATCCGGACTAGCGGGAGGGCCGGGGTACAATGAGCAGTTCTTC.

This clonotype has only a few counts. The rearrangement links TRBV5-1 to TRBJ2-1; 8 nucleotides line up with TRBD1. The trim removed 5 bases at V and 0 bases at J, leaving 16 bases unmatched. CDR3 length: 19 residues. Germline V gives CDR1 SGHRS, CDR2 YFSETQ. CDR3 in amino acids: CASRDNGAGGSSSYNEQFF. In DNA form, the CDR3 reads TGCGCCAGCAGGGACAACGGAGCAGGGGGCAGTAGCTCCTACAATGAGCAGTTCTTC.